The entry below gives a single TCR beta chain sequence along with its context. How the authors handled the data: Reference gene primer amplification gave nucleated cell count estimates. Measured with immunoSEQ multiplex PCR; TCRdb has only the in-frame clones, and not every one. V, J and clone size were drawn from that table, and D and trimming were deduced from the DNA. The profile covers fewer than 110,000 clones, with around 92% appearing a single time and 3.5% taken by the ten largest. This record comes from a study of blood T cell repertoires in COVID-19. The overall study: Whether acute or convalescent, the COVID-19 samples came from the United States, Italy and Spain. T cells, B-cell-depleted T cells, or PBMCs supplied cDNA or gDNA.

Germline V lookup: CDR1 LGHNA, CDR2 YNFKEQ. V was cut by 5 bases and J by 4 bases, with 14 bases left in between. This CDR3 region has 14 residues. The receptor was derived from a woman aged 60-75 years with acute or convalescent COVID-19. The sequenced material came from peripheral blood. The V and J genes are TRBV4-2 and TRBJ1-1; D gene ambiguous. The CDR3 loop reads CASSARRGGTEAFF. The CDR3 DNA sequence: TGTGCCAGCAGCGCGCGACGGGGAGGCACTGAAGCTTTCTTT.